The rows below give T cell receptor beta chains drawn from one sample of a study of vaccination and CD4 T cells after COVID-19. For these receptors, no antigen is known. A single record per CDR3 protein comes from TCRdb applying MiXCR to the PCR reads. The table includes approximately 5,400 distinct CDR3 sequences, 41% detected once. Source material: CD4+ T cells from blood, cultured in vitro. These receptors all stem from a human donor in good health. Each CDR3 is given with its conserved first and last residue. Fields, in order: D gene, V gene, J gene, clone size, CDR3 protein, CDR3 DNA. A D gene is named only where the DNA matches it firmly. The listing skips clone size in some rows; elsewhere it reads once, few, many or a size class.

d_call: -
v_call: TRBV19
j_call: TRBJ2-3
clone_size: -
cdr3_aa: CASNWGSTDTQYF
cdr3_nt: TGTGCCAGTAATTGGGGAAGCACAGATACGCAGTATTTT

d_call: -
v_call: TRBV6-5
j_call: TRBJ1-5
clone_size: -
cdr3_aa: CASSYSGASNQPQHF
cdr3_nt: TGTGCCAGCAGTTACTCTGGGGCTAGCAATCAGCCCCAGCATTTT

d_call: -
v_call: TRBV7-9
j_call: TRBJ2-7
clone_size: -
cdr3_aa: CTVGSIPYEQYF
cdr3_nt: TGTACCGTGGGGTCGATACCCTACGAGCAGTACTTC

d_call: TRBD1
v_call: TRBV6-1
j_call: TRBJ1-3
clone_size: few
cdr3_aa: CASSPTQQGNTIYF
cdr3_nt: TGTGCCAGCAGTCCTACTCAACAGGGGAACACCATATATTTT

d_call: TRBD1
v_call: TRBV7-9
j_call: TRBJ2-7
clone_size: -
cdr3_aa: CASSLRTGKEPYEQYF
cdr3_nt: TGTGCCAGCAGCCTACGGACAGGGAAAGAGCCCTACGAGCAGTACTTC

d_call: -
v_call: TRBV10-3
j_call: TRBJ1-2
clone_size: -
cdr3_aa: CAISHAGDVDGYTF
cdr3_nt: TGTGCCATCAGTCATGCAGGGGACGTCGATGGCTACACCTTC

d_call: -
v_call: TRBV15
j_call: TRBJ1-2
clone_size: -
cdr3_aa: CATRAHNYGYTF
cdr3_nt: TGTGCCACCAGGGCGCATAACTATGGCTACACCTTC

d_call: TRBD2
v_call: TRBV20-1
j_call: TRBJ2-5
clone_size: -
cdr3_aa: CSTPRLVGGRETQYF
cdr3_nt: TGCAGTACCCCAAGGCTAGTGGGAGGGCGCGAGACCCAGTACTTC

d_call: -
v_call: TRBV15
j_call: TRBJ1-5
clone_size: few
cdr3_aa: CATSRDGQSQHF
cdr3_nt: TGTGCCACCAGCAGAGACGGACAGTCCCAGCATTTT

d_call: TRBD1
v_call: TRBV27
j_call: TRBJ2-5
clone_size: few
cdr3_aa: CASSSRGQGLLETQYF
cdr3_nt: TGTGCCAGCAGTTCCAGGGGACAGGGATTGTTAGAGACCCAGTACTTC

d_call: -
v_call: TRBV11-2
j_call: TRBJ1-5
clone_size: -
cdr3_aa: CASSRDTSNQPQHF
cdr3_nt: TGTGCCAGCAGCAGAGACACCAGCAATCAGCCCCAGCATTTT

d_call: TRBD1
v_call: TRBV11-3
j_call: TRBJ2-7
clone_size: -
cdr3_aa: CASSPTGVGEQYF
cdr3_nt: TGTGCCAGCAGCCCGACAGGGGTCGGCGAGCAGTACTTC

d_call: TRBD2
v_call: TRBV5-4
j_call: TRBJ2-5
clone_size: -
cdr3_aa: CASSLSGGLAETQYF
cdr3_nt: TGTGCCAGCAGCTTGTCGGGGGGGCTAGCGGAGACCCAGTACTTC

d_call: -
v_call: TRBV9
j_call: TRBJ2-7
clone_size: -
cdr3_aa: CASSVVPLPVYEQYF
cdr3_nt: TGTGCCAGCAGCGTAGTGCCGCTGCCAGTCTACGAGCAGTACTTC

d_call: -
v_call: TRBV6-1
j_call: TRBJ1-5
clone_size: few
cdr3_aa: CASSEWDGGDQPQHF
cdr3_nt: TGTGCCAGCAGTGAGTGGGACGGCGGCGATCAGCCCCAGCATTTT

d_call: -
v_call: TRBV20-1
j_call: TRBJ1-2
clone_size: -
cdr3_aa: CCARADTAYGYTF
cdr3_nt: TGCTGTGCTAGGGCTGATACCGCGTATGGCTACACCTTC

d_call: -
v_call: TRBV18
j_call: TRBJ2-5
clone_size: few
cdr3_aa: CASSPPRATEGTQYF
cdr3_nt: TGTGCCAGCTCACCACCCCGGGCCACAGAGGGGACCCAGTACTTC

d_call: -
v_call: TRBV5-8
j_call: TRBJ2-6
clone_size: -
cdr3_aa: CASSFWQLSGANVLTF
cdr3_nt: TGTGCCAGCAGCTTTTGGCAGCTCTCTGGGGCCAACGTCCTGACTTTC

d_call: -
v_call: TRBV30
j_call: TRBJ1-3
clone_size: -
cdr3_aa: CAWRLPSGNTIYF
cdr3_nt: TGTGCCTGGAGACTGCCCTCTGGAAACACCATATATTTT

d_call: -
v_call: TRBV9
j_call: TRBJ2-3
clone_size: -
cdr3_aa: CASTPPGTDTQYF
cdr3_nt: TGTGCCAGCACCCCCCCCGGCACAGATACGCAGTATTTT

d_call: TRBD1
v_call: TRBV6-1
j_call: TRBJ1-5
clone_size: -
cdr3_aa: CASSPRGQLNQPQHF
cdr3_nt: TGTGCCAGCAGTCCTCGGGGACAGCTTAATCAGCCCCAGCATTTT

d_call: TRBD1
v_call: TRBV7-8
j_call: TRBJ1-1
clone_size: -
cdr3_aa: CASSLVLPQGAEAFF
cdr3_nt: TGTGCCAGCAGCTTAGTGTTGCCCCAGGGGGCTGAAGCTTTCTTT

d_call: -
v_call: TRBV30
j_call: TRBJ1-5
clone_size: -
cdr3_aa: CAWSVRVGHNQPQHF
cdr3_nt: TGTGCCTGGAGTGTACGGGTGGGTCACAATCAGCCCCAGCATTTT

d_call: TRBD1
v_call: TRBV10-3
j_call: TRBJ2-5
clone_size: few
cdr3_aa: CAARGQEETQYF
cdr3_nt: TGTGCCGCAAGGGGGCAAGAAGAGACCCAGTACTTC

d_call: -
v_call: TRBV19
j_call: TRBJ1-2
clone_size: few
cdr3_aa: CASSSGSSRYTF
cdr3_nt: TGTGCCAGTTCATCAGGGTCAAGTCGCTACACCTTC

d_call: -
v_call: TRBV11-2
j_call: TRBJ2-2
clone_size: -
cdr3_aa: CASSLTAQGGELFF
cdr3_nt: TGTGCCAGCAGCTTAACCGCGCAGGGCGGGGAGCTGTTTTTT

d_call: -
v_call: TRBV7-2
j_call: TRBJ2-3
clone_size: few
cdr3_aa: CASSLVGGTTDTQYF
cdr3_nt: TGTGCCAGCAGCTTAGTCGGCGGAACCACAGATACGCAGTATTTT

d_call: TRBD1
v_call: TRBV7-9
j_call: TRBJ2-4
clone_size: -
cdr3_aa: CASSPGGSKNIQYF
cdr3_nt: TGTGCCAGCAGCCCAGGGGGCTCTAAAAACATTCAGTACTTC

d_call: TRBD1
v_call: TRBV5-1
j_call: TRBJ1-2
clone_size: -
cdr3_aa: CASSSTGGTYGYTF
cdr3_nt: TGCGCCAGCAGCTCTACAGGGGGCACCTATGGCTACACCTTC

d_call: TRBD1
v_call: TRBV10-2
j_call: TRBJ1-2
clone_size: -
cdr3_aa: CASSPGTGFSGYTF
cdr3_nt: TGCGCCAGCAGTCCCGGGACAGGGTTTTCCGGCTACACCTTC

d_call: -
v_call: TRBV20-1
j_call: TRBJ1-2
clone_size: few
cdr3_aa: CSARENGMSYNYGYTF
cdr3_nt: TGCAGTGCTAGAGAGAATGGCATGAGCTACAACTATGGCTACACCTTC

d_call: -
v_call: TRBV2
j_call: TRBJ1-2
clone_size: -
cdr3_aa: CASSQIRGASYGYTF
cdr3_nt: TGTGCCAGCAGTCAGATTCGGGGGGCGAGCTATGGCTACACCTTC

d_call: TRBD1
v_call: TRBV6-1
j_call: TRBJ1-2
clone_size: -
cdr3_aa: CASRETGGSDYGYTF
cdr3_nt: TGTGCCAGCAGAGAAACAGGGGGCTCGGACTATGGCTACACCTTC

d_call: -
v_call: TRBV7-9
j_call: TRBJ2-5
clone_size: few
cdr3_aa: CAYGREETQYF
cdr3_nt: TGTGCCTACGGACGAGAAGAGACCCAGTACTTC

d_call: -
v_call: TRBV7-2
j_call: TRBJ1-3
clone_size: once
cdr3_aa: CASSLATGSGNTIYF
cdr3_nt: TGTGCCAGCAGCTTGGCCACAGGGTCCGGAAACACCATATATTTT

d_call: -
v_call: TRBV5-1
j_call: TRBJ1-2
clone_size: few
cdr3_aa: CASSSPAGVGYGYTF
cdr3_nt: TGCGCCAGCAGCTCGCCGGCGGGAGTCGGCTATGGCTACACCTTC

d_call: TRBD1
v_call: TRBV28
j_call: TRBJ2-5
clone_size: few
cdr3_aa: CASSLDRVLETQYF
cdr3_nt: TGTGCCAGCAGTTTGGACAGGGTTTTAGAGACCCAGTACTTC

d_call: -
v_call: TRBV6-1
j_call: TRBJ2-1
clone_size: few
cdr3_aa: CASSGLRGGANEQFF
cdr3_nt: TGTGCCAGCAGTGGGTTGCGGGGCGGGGCGAATGAGCAGTTCTTC

d_call: -
v_call: TRBV20-1
j_call: TRBJ1-4
clone_size: -
cdr3_aa: CSVAASNNEKLFF
cdr3_nt: TGCAGTGTCGCGGCCAGCAATAATGAAAAACTGTTTTTT

d_call: TRBD1
v_call: TRBV6-1
j_call: TRBJ1-1
clone_size: -
cdr3_aa: CASSRDSKNTEAFF
cdr3_nt: TGTGCCAGCAGCCGGGACAGCAAGAACACTGAAGCTTTCTTT

d_call: -
v_call: TRBV11-2
j_call: TRBJ1-2
clone_size: once
cdr3_aa: CASSLTNNYGYTF
cdr3_nt: TGTGCCAGCAGCTTAACGAACAACTATGGCTACACCTTC

d_call: -
v_call: TRBV7-9
j_call: TRBJ1-1
clone_size: -
cdr3_aa: CASSRDAAFF
cdr3_nt: TGTGCCAGCAGTAGGGACGCGGCTTTCTTT

d_call: TRBD2
v_call: TRBV6-5
j_call: TRBJ2-2
clone_size: once
cdr3_aa: CASSSGIAGPTGELFF
cdr3_nt: TGTGCCAGCAGTTCCGGTATAGCGGGTCCGACCGGGGAGCTGTTTTTT

d_call: TRBD2
v_call: TRBV10-1
j_call: TRBJ2-3
clone_size: few
cdr3_aa: CASSVVLAGVDTQYF
cdr3_nt: TGCGCCAGCAGTGTGGTCCTAGCGGGGGTCGATACGCAGTATTTT

d_call: -
v_call: TRBV7-9
j_call: TRBJ1-1
clone_size: few
cdr3_aa: CASSLEGGSVTEAFF
cdr3_nt: TGTGCCAGCAGCTTAGAGGGGGGATCTGTCACTGAAGCTTTCTTT

d_call: -
v_call: TRBV19
j_call: TRBJ1-1
clone_size: -
cdr3_aa: CAITGGRSEAFF
cdr3_nt: TGTGCCATTACGGGGGGTAGGAGTGAAGCTTTCTTT

d_call: -
v_call: TRBV10-3
j_call: TRBJ1-1
clone_size: -
cdr3_aa: CAIQDPTTGNTEAFF
cdr3_nt: TGTGCCATCCAGGACCCGACCACAGGGAACACTGAAGCTTTCTTT

d_call: -
v_call: TRBV7-9
j_call: TRBJ1-4
clone_size: -
cdr3_aa: CASSLGGVMREKLFF
cdr3_nt: TGTGCCAGCAGCCTAGGGGGTGTGATGCGTGAAAAACTGTTTTTT

d_call: -
v_call: TRBV27
j_call: TRBJ1-5
clone_size: once
cdr3_aa: CASSLEGTSNQPQHF
cdr3_nt: TGTGCCAGCAGTTTGGAGGGGACGAGCAATCAGCCCCAGCATTTT

d_call: -
v_call: TRBV7-8
j_call: TRBJ1-2
clone_size: -
cdr3_aa: CASSSAQGYYGYTF
cdr3_nt: TGTGCCAGCAGCTCCGCGCAGGGGTACTATGGCTACACCTTC

d_call: -
v_call: TRBV21-1
j_call: TRBJ1-2
clone_size: -
cdr3_aa: CASSNCHSMGYGYTF
cdr3_nt: TGTGCCAGCAGCAATTGTCACTCTATGGGGTATGGCTACACCTTC

d_call: -
v_call: TRBV19
j_call: TRBJ1-5
clone_size: -
cdr3_aa: CASSTTGSNQPQHF
cdr3_nt: TGTGCCAGTAGCACGACAGGCTCCAATCAGCCCCAGCATTTT

d_call: -
v_call: TRBV20-1
j_call: TRBJ2-7
clone_size: -
cdr3_aa: CSARLVHEQYF
cdr3_nt: TGCAGTGCTAGGTTGGTCCACGAGCAGTACTTC

d_call: -
v_call: TRBV20-1
j_call: TRBJ2-1
clone_size: -
cdr3_aa: CSATPRDSRRRGLYNEQFF
cdr3_nt: TGCAGTGCTACCCCCCGGGACAGTCGACGGAGGGGGCTCTACAATGAGCAGTTCTTC

d_call: -
v_call: TRBV6-2/TRBV6-3
j_call: TRBJ2-1
clone_size: few
cdr3_aa: CASSYVGFEQFF
cdr3_nt: TGTGCCAGCAGTTACGTTGGGTTTGAGCAGTTCTTC